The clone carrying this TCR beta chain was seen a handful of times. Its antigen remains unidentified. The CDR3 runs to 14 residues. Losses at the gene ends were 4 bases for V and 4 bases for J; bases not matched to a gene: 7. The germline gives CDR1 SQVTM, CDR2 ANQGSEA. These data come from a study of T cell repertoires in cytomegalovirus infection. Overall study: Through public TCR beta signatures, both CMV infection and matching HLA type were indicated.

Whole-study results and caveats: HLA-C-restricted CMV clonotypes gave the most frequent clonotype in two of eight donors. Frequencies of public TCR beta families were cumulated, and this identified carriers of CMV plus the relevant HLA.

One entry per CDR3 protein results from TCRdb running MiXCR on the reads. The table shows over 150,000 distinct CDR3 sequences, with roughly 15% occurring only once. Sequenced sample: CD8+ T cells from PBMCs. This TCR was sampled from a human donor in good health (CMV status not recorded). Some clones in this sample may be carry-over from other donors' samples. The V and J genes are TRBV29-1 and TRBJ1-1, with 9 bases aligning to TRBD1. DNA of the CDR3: TGCAGCGTTGCTGGACAGGGGTCTAGCACTGAAGCTTTCTTT. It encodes CSVAGQGSSTEAFF.